Below, 17 T cell receptor beta chains from the same sample are listed, as sequenced in a study of blood T cell repertoires in COVID-19. Sequencing was performed with immunoSEQ multiplex PCR; in TCRdb, only in-frame clones are kept and a portion is missing. Of about 240,000 clones in the sample, about four fifths were seen once. Sequenced sample: peripheral blood. The receptors were gathered from a woman aged 80 or over with COVID-19, enrolled during active disease.

This chain joins TRBV6-2 or TRBV6-3 and TRBJ2-1, with 15 bases fitting TRBD2. The CDR3 loop spans 15 amino acids. Looked up from germline, CDR1 is MNHEY and CDR2 is SVGEGT. After removal of 4 bases from V and 10 bases from J, the junction contained 5 bases not matched to a gene. The CDR3 nucleotides read TGTGCCAGCAGTTTAGCCGGGACTAGCGGGAGGGAGCAGTTCTTC. It yields the protein CASSLAGTSGREQFF.

This sequence joins TRBV19 and TRBJ1-1, with a weak D call TRBD1 (6 bases). Trimming cost V 4 bases and J 0 bases, with 9 bases left between them. The CDR3 contains 14 residues. Germline V CDR1 and CDR2: LNHDA, SQIVND (reference sequence). CDR3 residues: CASSKGEMNTEAFF. The CDR3 DNA reads as TGTGCCAGTAGTAAGGGGGAAATGAACACTGAAGCTTTCTTT.

V usage is TRBV11-2 and J usage is TRBJ1-5; D gene ambiguous. The V gene's germline CDR1 is SGHAT and CDR2 FQNNGV. The V gene lost 0 bases and the J gene lost 6 bases, with 12 bases spanning the gap. This CDR3 has 15 amino acids. The CDR3 DNA is TGTGCCAGCAGCTTAGACGCAGGTTACGGTCAGCCCCAGCATTTT. Translated, it gives CASSLDAGYGQPQHF.

The rearrangement links TRBV9 to TRBJ2-5; TRBD2 matches 8 bases. V shed 3 bases and J 4 bases; nucleotides not matched to a gene: 5. The CDR3 consists of 14 residues. Germline V lookup: CDR1 SGDLS, CDR2 YYNGEE. CDR3 protein: CASSASGSRETQYF. The CDR3 nucleotides are TGTGCCAGCAGCGCCAGCGGGAGTCGAGAGACCCAGTACTTC.

V and J are TRBV6-5 and TRBJ2-3; D is perhaps TRBD1 (5 bases). Trimming took off 6 bases at V and 4 bases at J, with 14 bases between the two ends. This CDR3 is 14 amino acids long. Germline V gives CDR1 MNHEY, CDR2 SVGAGI. The CDR3 region has the DNA TGTGCCAGCAGATTAGTCCAGGGCGCAGATACGCAGTATTTT. This gives the protein CASRLVQGADTQYF.

This clone was observed a few times. The chain combines TRBV3-1 (or the pseudogene TRBV3-2) with TRBJ1-2, with D uncertain. The CDR3 is 13 residues long. The germline gives CDR1 LGHDT, CDR2 YNNKEL (reference sequence). Trimming left V 3 bases short and J 4 bases short, with 9 bases between. CDR3 sequence reads: CASSHQAGYGYTF. The CDR3 nucleotides are TGTGCCAGCAGCCACCAGGCCGGCTATGGCTACACCTTC.

In this sample, this clone turned up once. The gene calls are TRBV18 and TRBJ2-5; D perhaps matches TRBD2 (6 bases). Between the trimmed V and J ends, which lost 3 bases and 5 bases, there was a span of 13 bases. The CDR3 contains 14 residues. Germline values: CDR1 KGHSH, CDR2 LQKENI. CDR3 residues: CASSPTRLGETQYF. The CDR3 DNA reads as TGTGCCAGCTCACCGACGCGACTAGGGGAGACCCAGTACTTC. Drawing the rest from reference TRBV18 and TRBJ2-5, the complete variable domain is NAGVMQNPRHLVRRRGQEARLRCSPMKGHSHVYWYRQLPEEGLKFMVYLQKENIIDESGMPKERFSAEFPKEGPSILRIQQVVRGDSAAYFCASSPTRLGETQYFGPGTRLLVL.

This rearrangement joins TRBV4-2 to TRBJ2-7, with TRBD1 identical over 9 bases. V lost 1 base and J lost 3; bases outside the gene matches: 13. The CDR3 contains 18 residues. CDR1 is LGHNA, CDR2 YNFKEQ, per germline. Here the CDR3 DNA reads TGTGCCAGCAGCCAAGCCGTCGAGGTAGGGACAGGGAACTACGAGCAGTACTTC. Translation: CASSQAVEVGTGNYEQYF.

This sequence joins TRBV7-8 and TRBJ1-1; D unclear. The CDR3 contains 12 residues. Trimming stripped 5 bases from V and 8 bases from J, with 12 bases between. The V gene's germline CDR1 is SGHVS and CDR2 FQNEAQ. CDR3 in amino acids: CASSTRLKEAFF. The CDR3 coding sequence is TGTGCCAGCAGCACTAGACTGAAAGAAGCTTTCTTT.

The chain combines TRBV11-2 with TRBJ2-7, with D uncertain. The CDR3 contains 13 residues. Trimming took 0 bases from V and 6 from J, leaving 9 bases between them. CDR1 SGHAT and CDR2 FQNNGV come from the germline V gene. CDR3 in amino acids: CASSLDNPGEQYF. CDR3 sequence (DNA): TGTGCCAGCAGCTTAGATAACCCGGGCGAGCAGTACTTC.

The chain is built from TRBV6-6 and TRBJ1-1; 11 positions match TRBD1. The CDR3 has 11 amino acids. The germline V gene encodes CDR1 MNHNY and CDR2 SVGAGI (reference sequence). This chain's CDR3 is CAAGQGAWAFF. For the CDR3, the DNA is TGTGCAGCCGGACAGGGGGCCTGGGCTTTCTTT.

This chain joins TRBV5-1 and TRBJ1-1; 10 nucleotides match TRBD1. Per the germline V gene, CDR1 is SGHRS and CDR2 is YFSETQ. CDR3 size: 15 residues. J lost 6 bases, V lost 4 bases, and 9 bases had no gene match. CDR3 bases: TGCGCCAGCAGCGCTGCCGGGACAGGGGAGGCTGAAGCTTTCTTT. This encodes CASSAAGTGEAEAFF.

The chain employs TRBV4-1 and TRBJ2-3; TRBD2 matches at 7 bases. The CDR3 has 15 residues. V lost 2 bases and J lost 3; bases outside the gene matches: 5. CDR1 is MGHRA, CDR2 YSYEKL, per germline. CDR3 sequence: CASSQQRGSTDTQYF. The CDR3 coding sequence is TGCGCCAGCAGCCAACAGCGGGGTTCAACAGATACGCAGTATTTT.

A single count supports this clone. The chain combines TRBV10-3 with TRBJ1-1, with 9 bases matching TRBD1. This CDR3 has 18 residues. J lost 4 bases, V lost 2 bases, and 14 bases had no gene match. Per the germline V gene, CDR1 is ENHRY and CDR2 is SYGVKD. CDR3 amino acids: CAISEPNFYRGRGTEAFF. The DNA of the CDR3 is TGTGCCATCAGTGAGCCTAACTTTTACAGGGGGCGCGGCACTGAAGCTTTCTTT.

By share of the sample, this clone is medium-sized. The genes are TRBV7-3 and TRBJ2-7, with 12 bases identical to TRBD2. V was pared by 5 bases and J by 4 bases, with 15 bases of the junction left unmatched. Germline V CDR1 and CDR2: SGHTA, FQGTGA. This CDR3 spans 18 amino acids. CDR3 sequence: CASSTDQPRTSGTYEQYF. The CDR3 bases are TGTGCCAGCAGCACTGACCAGCCTCGGACTAGCGGGACTTACGAGCAGTACTTC.

The chain couples TRBV5-6 to TRBJ1-5; D perhaps matches TRBD1 (5 bases). The germline gives CDR1 SGHDT, CDR2 YYEEEE. Between the trimmed V and J ends, which lost 2 bases and 1 base, there was a span of 10 bases. This CDR3 has 15 residues. The CDR3 sequence is CASSFAGQSNQPQHF. The CDR3 nucleotides are TGTGCCAGCAGCTTCGCAGGGCAGAGCAATCAGCCCCAGCATTTT.

This rearrangement joins TRBV3-1 (or the pseudogene TRBV3-2) to TRBJ2-5; D might be TRBD2 (6 bases). V was cut by 0 bases and J by 7 bases, with 21 bases left in between. Germline V lookup: CDR1 LGHDT, CDR2 YNNKEL (reference sequence). This CDR3 is built from 17 residues. The CDR3 DNA sequence: TGTGCCAGCAGCCAAGAAATAGAAGCGGAGGGGCCCGGGACCCAGTACTTC. This encodes CASSQEIEAEGPGTQYF.